This T cell receptor beta chain derives from a study of blood T cell repertoires in COVID-19. Looking at the study overall: Sites across the United States, Italy and Spain contributed samples from acute and convalescent COVID-19. In each case, the material was cDNA or gDNA derived from T cells, B-cell-depleted T cells, or PBMCs.

In the authors' workflow: Estimation of nucleated cell counts was performed using reference gene primer amplification. Clones were sequenced by immunoSEQ multiplex PCR, and TCRdb holds only the in-frame ones, with some missing. D and trimming were read from the DNA, whereas the V and J calls and clone size are those reported in that table. The data hold roughly 160,000 clones, with about 83% observed a single time. This clone was counted only a few times. Sequencing was carried out using peripheral blood. The source of this sequence is a woman in her 70s who had recovered from COVID-19.

CDR3 nucleotides: TGTGCCAGCAGCTTATGGGACAGGGCCTCAGATACGCAGTATTTT. Its protein product is CASSLWDRASDTQYF. The chain uses TRBV5-6 and TRBJ2-3; 9 bases agree with TRBD1. This CDR3 comprises 15 residues. Germline loops: CDR1 SGHDT, CDR2 YYEEEE. V dropped 2 bases and J dropped 4; count of bases not matched to a gene: 5.